This TCR beta chain appears in the sequencing data of a study of shared clonotypes between healthy human individuals. Data came from immunoSEQ multiplex PCR; TCRdb stores just in-frame clones and leaves some out. Among about 600,000 clones listed, around 97% were seen once. For this clone: Its antigen is not identified.

Study results and caveats: Generation probability values for non-shared clonotypes were lower than those for clonotypes shared by all four donors.

From germline, CDR1 is SNHLY and CDR2 FYNNEI. V lost 0 bases to trimming and J lost 7 bases, with 6 bases between them. CDR3 length equals 12 residues. The chain couples TRBV2 to TRBJ1-1, with D uncertain. The source is a woman aged 25 to 39 in good health. Sequenced: naive CD4+ T cells sorted from blood. The sample's subset: CD45RA+ positively selected. The CDR3 region is CASSEAGYEAFF. DNA for the CDR3: TGTGCCAGCAGTGAAGCTGGCTATGAAGCTTTCTTT.